A selection of T cell receptor beta chains follows, all from one sample in a study of cytomegalovirus exposure and HLA in healthy donors. TCRdb keeps only in-frame clones here, not all; method: immunoSEQ multiplex PCR. The repertoire consists of tens of thousands of clones, with 85% to 95% occurring once and the leading ten covering about 5.8%. Sequenced sample: PBMCs. These receptors were collected from a woman between 18 and 29 years old in good health and CMV-seronegative. The CDR3 runs from the conserved cysteine through the conserved F or W. The order of the fields is clone size, V gene, J gene, D gene, CDR3 DNA, CDR3 protein. The D gene is left open where the match is weak. Some rows mark clone size as missing; the rest say once, few, many or name a class of expanded clone.

abundance: .; v_gene: TRBV10-3; j_gene: TRBJ1-1; d_gene: TRBD1; CDR3nt: TGTGCCATCAGTCGGACAGGGTTTTACACTGAAGCTTTCTTT; CDR3aa: CAISRTGFYTEAFF
abundance: .; v_gene: TRBV29-1; j_gene: TRBJ1-2; d_gene: .; CDR3nt: TGCAGCGTTGTAGGAGGTCCGCAAGCTAACTATGGCTACACCTTC; CDR3aa: CSVVGGPQANYGYTF
abundance: .; v_gene: TRBV7-9; j_gene: TRBJ2-3; d_gene: .; CDR3nt: TGTGCCAGCAGCTTAGTTGTGGGGCCCACAGATACGCAGTATTTT; CDR3aa: CASSLVVGPTDTQYF
abundance: .; v_gene: TRBV2; j_gene: TRBJ2-5; d_gene: .; CDR3nt: TGTGCCAGCAGTGTACAGGCCCAAGAGACCCAGTACTTC; CDR3aa: CASSVQAQETQYF
abundance: .; v_gene: TRBV9; j_gene: TRBJ1-2; d_gene: TRBD1; CDR3nt: TGTGCCAGCAGCACAGGGGTTACTAACTATGGCTACACCTTC; CDR3aa: CASSTGVTNYGYTF
abundance: .; v_gene: TRBV7-8; j_gene: TRBJ2-1; d_gene: TRBD2; CDR3nt: TGTGCCAGCAGCTTAGTGGGACTAGCGGGAGACTACAATGAGCAGTTCTTC; CDR3aa: CASSLVGLAGDYNEQFF
abundance: .; v_gene: TRBV21-1; j_gene: TRBJ1-1; d_gene: .; CDR3nt: TGTGCCAGCAGCCGTGAAATCGGGACAGAGAAAGCTTTCTTT; CDR3aa: CASSREIGTEKAFF
abundance: once; v_gene: TRBV15; j_gene: TRBJ2-1; d_gene: TRBD2; CDR3nt: TGTGCCACCAGCAGAAACGTAGCGGGACCCTACAATGAGCAGTTCTTC; CDR3aa: CATSRNVAGPYNEQFF
abundance: .; v_gene: TRBV10-3; j_gene: TRBJ2-5; d_gene: TRBD2; CDR3nt: TGTGCCATCGCTAGCGGGGGACAAGAGACCCAGTACTTC; CDR3aa: CAIASGGQETQYF
abundance: .; v_gene: TRBV2; j_gene: TRBJ2-6; d_gene: .; CDR3nt: TGTGCCAGCACCCAAAACTCTGGGGCCAACGTCCTGACTTTC; CDR3aa: CASTQNSGANVLTF
abundance: .; v_gene: TRBV5-1; j_gene: TRBJ2-5; d_gene: .; CDR3nt: TGCGCCAGCAGCTTGGGGCGACAATCGGAGACCCAGTACTTC; CDR3aa: CASSLGRQSETQYF
abundance: .; v_gene: TRBV6-6; j_gene: TRBJ2-3; d_gene: .; CDR3nt: TGTGCCAGCAGTTACTCAAGCAGCACAGATACGCAGTATTTT; CDR3aa: CASSYSSSTDTQYF
abundance: .; v_gene: TRBV18; j_gene: TRBJ2-7; d_gene: .; CDR3nt: TGTGCCAGCTCACCACCAAGGACTTCAACCTACGAGCAGTACTTC; CDR3aa: CASSPPRTSTYEQYF
abundance: .; v_gene: TRBV5-1; j_gene: TRBJ2-3; d_gene: TRBD2; CDR3nt: TGCGCCAGCAGCCTGGGCCGGGGACTAGTGTACTTCCCAGATACGCAGTATTTT; CDR3aa: CASSLGRGLVYFPDTQYF
abundance: .; v_gene: TRBV2; j_gene: TRBJ2-5; d_gene: .; CDR3nt: TGTGCCAGCAGTGAAACACACAGGGTCGGCGAGACCCAGTACTTC; CDR3aa: CASSETHRVGETQYF
abundance: .; v_gene: TRBV7-6; j_gene: TRBJ2-2; d_gene: .; CDR3nt: TGTGCCAGCAGCGGGACTCTCTTCTCCGGGGAGCTGTTTTTT; CDR3aa: CASSGTLFSGELFF
abundance: .; v_gene: TRBV13; j_gene: TRBJ2-3; d_gene: .; CDR3nt: TGTGCCAGCAGTGGCAACACCTTTAGCACAGATACGCAGTATTTT; CDR3aa: CASSGNTFSTDTQYF
abundance: once; v_gene: TRBV5-1; j_gene: TRBJ2-5; d_gene: TRBD1; CDR3nt: TGCGCCAGCAGCTGGACAGGGGACATCCAAGAGACCCAGTACTTC; CDR3aa: CASSWTGDIQETQYF
abundance: .; v_gene: TRBV18; j_gene: TRBJ1-2; d_gene: .; CDR3nt: TGTGCCAGCTCACCCCGCTGGGCAAATGGCTACACCTTC; CDR3aa: CASSPRWANGYTF
abundance: .; v_gene: TRBV5-1; j_gene: TRBJ2-3; d_gene: TRBD2; CDR3nt: TGCGCCAGCAGCGAAGGGACTAGCGGTGAGACGCAGTATTTT; CDR3aa: CASSEGTSGETQYF
abundance: .; v_gene: TRBV18; j_gene: TRBJ2-1; d_gene: TRBD2; CDR3nt: TGTGCCAGCTCACCACTACAGCGGGGGGACAATGAGCAGTTCTTC; CDR3aa: CASSPLQRGDNEQFF
abundance: once; v_gene: TRBV19; j_gene: TRBJ1-2; d_gene: TRBD1; CDR3nt: TGTGCCACGGGACAGCTCTATGGCTACACCTTC; CDR3aa: CATGQLYGYTF
abundance: .; v_gene: TRBV5-6; j_gene: TRBJ1-2; d_gene: .; CDR3nt: TGTGCCAGCAGCTTGGCTCAGTTTAACTATGGCTACACCTTC; CDR3aa: CASSLAQFNYGYTF
abundance: few; v_gene: TRBV6-1; j_gene: TRBJ2-3; d_gene: TRBD2; CDR3nt: TGTGCCAGCAGTGAGGAGCGGGGGGGATCAGATACGCAGTATTTT; CDR3aa: CASSEERGGSDTQYF
abundance: .; v_gene: TRBV9; j_gene: TRBJ2-1; d_gene: TRBD2; CDR3nt: TGTGCCAGCAGCTCCCCGGGAGGATACAATGAGCAGTTCTTC; CDR3aa: CASSSPGGYNEQFF
abundance: .; v_gene: TRBV2; j_gene: TRBJ1-4; d_gene: .; CDR3nt: TGTGCCAGCAGTGGGACAGAGGTTGGGATTGAAAAACTGTTTTTT; CDR3aa: CASSGTEVGIEKLFF
abundance: .; v_gene: TRBV19; j_gene: TRBJ1-5; d_gene: .; CDR3nt: TGTGCCAGTATGGGGCAGTGGGTCAATCAGCCCCAGCATTTT; CDR3aa: CASMGQWVNQPQHF
abundance: .; v_gene: TRBV9; j_gene: TRBJ2-5; d_gene: .; CDR3nt: TGTGCCAGCAGCGTAGGCATGGACTCAAAAGAGACCCAGTACTTC; CDR3aa: CASSVGMDSKETQYF